Below, one T cell receptor beta chain is given with its context. Antigen specificity is unknown. A multiplex PCR was run with 60 Vbeta primers and 13 Jbeta primers. The assay was immunoSEQ multiplex PCR, and TCRdb's table has in-frame clones only and misses some. The sample shows some 140,000 clones, roughly 9.6% of them seen only once. This sample stems from a study of cytomegalovirus exposure and HLA in healthy donors. Study results and caveats: A reported reduction in N-insertions relative to the roughly 610-donor mean was seen in an Asian-associated ancestry cluster in a later analysis. Reports credit the classifier with highly specific, highly sensitive diagnosis of cytomegalovirus status.

V lost 3 bases to trimming and J lost 0 bases, with 9 bases between them. CDR3 length: 14 residues. Germline CDR1 reads SQVTM; CDR2 reads ANQGSEA. The origin of this receptor is a middle-aged woman in good health and CMV-seropositive. Sequencing used PBMCs. V and J are TRBV29-1 and TRBJ2-1; the D is unclear. In DNA form, the CDR3 reads TGCAGCGTTGACCGTCACAGCTCCTACAATGAGCAGTTCTTC. Translating gives CSVDRHSSYNEQFF.